A single sample is the source of the 23 T cell receptor beta chains below, sequenced in a study of beta chain features in type 1 diabetes. Expressed TCRB transcripts got sequenced, as all isolated RNA was reverse transcribed. The protocol was immunoSEQ multiplex PCR, while the TCRdb copy is restricted to in-frame clones and leaves out a portion. This sample carries 350,000 to 450,000 clones, over 13% of them seen once, and the ten largest clones take approximately 0.019%. Sequencing was carried out using naive CD4+ T cells from blood. The source of these receptors is a woman aged 18-29 years in good health.

Here the CDR3 DNA reads TGTGCCAGCAGCTTACAGGGGGTTGAGAATGGCTACACCTTC. This codes for CASSLQGVENGYTF. The chain is built from TRBV5-4 and TRBJ1-2, with 8 bases that match TRBD1. CDR1 SGHNT and CDR2 YYREEE come from the germline V gene (reference sequence). V shed 2 bases and J 6 bases; nucleotides not matched to a gene: 6. CDR3 length: 14 amino acids.

There are a few counts of this clone. The genes are TRBV29-1 and TRBJ2-7; perhaps TRBD2 as D (6 bases). Germline CDR1 and CDR2: SQVTM and ANQGSEA. Trimming stripped 7 bases from V and 4 bases from J, with 11 bases between. This CDR3 has 11 amino acids. CDR3 sequence (DNA): TGCAGCGCCGGGACTGGATACGAGCAGTACTTC. Amino acid sequence: CSAGTGYEQYF.

J is TRBJ2-1 and V is TRBV28; 8 bases fit TRBD2. The CDR3 length is 12 residues. The germline V gene encodes CDR1 MDHEN and CDR2 SYDVKM. The V gene end was trimmed by 6 bases and the J gene end by 14 bases; junction bases not matched to a gene: 9. CDR3 protein: CASSSVGTRKFF. The CDR3 region has the DNA TGTGCCAGCAGCTCAGTAGGGACTAGGAAGTTCTTC.

This clone was seen a handful of times. The chain employs TRBV6-5 and TRBJ1-1; TRBD1 matches at 7 bases. Germline CDR1 reads MNHEY; CDR2 reads SVGAGI. J lost 5 bases, V lost 6 bases, and 6 bases had no gene match. The CDR3 totals 13 residues. DNA for the CDR3: TGTGCCAGCAGAAGGCAGGGGGAGACTGAAGCTTTCTTT. This gives the protein CASRRQGETEAFF.

This chain connects TRBV29-1 to TRBJ2-5, with D unclear. V was pared by 5 bases and J by 0 bases, with 7 bases between. This CDR3 region has 12 residues. CDR1 SQVTM and CDR2 ANQGSEA come from the germline V gene. DNA of the CDR3: TGCAGCGTTCTCGGGTACCAAGAGACCCAGTACTTC. As protein: CSVLGYQETQYF. Filled out from reference TRBV29-1 and TRBJ2-5, the complete variable domain reads SAVISQKPSRDICQRGTSLTIQCQVDSQVTMMFWYRQQPGQSLTLIATANQGSEATYESGFVIDKFPISRPNLTFSTLTVSNMSPEDSSIYLCSVLGYQETQYFGPGTRLLVL.

There are a few counts of this clone. The genes are TRBV4-2 and TRBJ2-3, with 8 bases identical to TRBD1. V gave up 2 bases and J gave up 6 bases; unmatched junction bases: 7. CDR3 size: 15 residues. CDR1 and CDR2 from the germline V gene are LGHNA and YNFKEQ. DNA for the CDR3: TGTGCCAGCAGCCAACCCGGGACAGGCCCCGATACGCAGTATTTT. It specifies CASSQPGTGPDTQYF.

V is TRBV15 and J is TRBJ2-3; 9 nucleotides line up with TRBD1. This CDR3 is 17 amino acids long. V was pared by 1 base and J by 3 bases, with 8 bases of the junction left unmatched. Germline V lookup: CDR1 LNHNV, CDR2 YYDKDF (reference sequence). CDR3 nucleotide sequence: TGTGCCACCAGCAGAGTCCGGGACAGGGTAGGGACAGATACGCAGTATTTT. Amino acids: CATSRVRDRVGTDTQYF.

This clone was observed a few times. The chain links TRBV7-9 to TRBJ1-1, with D perhaps matching TRBD1 (5 bases). Trimming pared 3 bases from V and 11 bases from J, leaving 16 bases between. The CDR3 is made up of 13 amino acids. Germline assignment: CDR1 SEHNR and CDR2 FQNEAQ (reference sequence). The CDR3 bases are TGTGCCAGCAGCTTGATCGGGAGCCGGGGGGCTTTCTTT. Translating it yields CASSLIGSRGAFF.

This clone was picked up a small number of times. The chain has TRBV29-1 and TRBJ1-1, with no clear D. V was shortened by 7 bases and J by 1 base, with 13 bases between the two germline ends. CDR3 length equals 13 residues. The germline V gene encodes CDR1 SQVTM and CDR2 ANQGSEA. CDR3 amino acids: CSGTGSGNTEAFF. The DNA for the CDR3 is TGCAGCGGGACGGGAAGCGGGAACACTGAAGCTTTCTTT.

The chain has TRBV30 and TRBJ2-3; 7 bases align to TRBD2. There are 15 residues in the CDR3. Germline loops: CDR1 GTSNPN, CDR2 SVGIG (reference sequence). The trim removed 0 bases at V and 1 base at J, leaving 4 bases unmatched. The CDR3 coding sequence is TGTGCCTGGAGTGTAGGCGGGAGAGGCACAGATACGCAGTATTTT. Translating it yields CAWSVGGRGTDTQYF.

Written as DNA, the CDR3 is TGTGCCACCAGCACGACTAGCGGCTCCTACAATGAGCAGTTCTTC. Translated: CATSTTSGSYNEQFF. The V call is TRBV15, the J call TRBJ2-1; 9 bases map to TRBD2. Germline V CDR1 and CDR2: LNHNV, YYDKDF (reference sequence). Trimming removed 4 bases from V and 0 bases from J; junction bases left unmatched: 1. The CDR3 spans 15 residues. Full variable domain (missing parts from reference TRBV15 and TRBJ2-1): DAMVIQNPRYQVTQFGKPVTLSCSQTLNHNVMYWYQQKSSQAPKLLFHYYDKDFNNEADTPDNFQSRRPNTSFCFLDIRSPGLGDTAMYLCATSTTSGSYNEQFFGPGTRLTVL.

This chain joins TRBV7-6 and TRBJ2-2; possibly TRBD2 for D (5 bases). The ends were cut back, 3 bases at V and 7 bases at J, with 9 bases in the middle. CDR1 is SGHVS, CDR2 FNYEAQ, per germline. The CDR3 has 13 amino acids. CDR3 region: CASSFGVHGELFF. CDR3 DNA sequence: TGTGCCAGCAGCTTCGGGGTACACGGGGAGCTGTTTTTT.

The sample holds a few counts of this clone. The V call is TRBV30, the J call TRBJ1-1; weak D call: TRBD1 (5 bases). The CDR3 totals 15 residues. Trimming removed 0 bases from V and 0 bases from J, with 11 bases in between. The germline CDR1 and CDR2 sequences are GTSNPN and SVGIG (reference sequence). CDR3 protein: CAWSVLGGVNTEAFF. In nucleotides, the CDR3 is TGTGCCTGGAGTGTACTCGGGGGGGTGAACACTGAAGCTTTCTTT.

The chain employs TRBV7-9 and TRBJ2-5; 7 bases are shared with TRBD1. CDR1 is SEHNR, CDR2 FQNEAQ, per germline (reference sequence). Trimming cost V 2 bases and J 5 bases; bases outside gene matches: 5. CDR3 length equals 14 residues. The CDR3 sequence: CASSLTPTGETQYF. The CDR3 bases are TGTGCCAGCAGCTTAACTCCGACAGGGGAGACCCAGTACTTC.

The chain couples TRBV29-1 to TRBJ1-1, with 7 bases matching TRBD1. CDR1 is SQVTM, CDR2 ANQGSEA, per germline. With V trimmed by 3 bases and J by 0 bases, 10 bases remained unmatched. This CDR3 is 16 amino acids long. The CDR3 spells CSVDQSLDRMNTEAFF. The CDR3 nucleotides read TGCAGCGTTGACCAATCACTGGACAGGATGAACACTGAAGCTTTCTTT.

This clone occurred a few times. The chain has TRBV29-1 and TRBJ1-1; D remains unclear. The CDR3 spans 14 residues. The germline V and J ends were trimmed by 1 base and 5 bases, with 14 bases remaining between them. Germline CDR1 and CDR2: SQVTM and ANQGSEA. CDR3: CSVEVQARVTEAFF. In DNA, the CDR3 is TGCAGCGTTGAAGTGCAGGCGAGAGTGACTGAAGCTTTCTTT.

There are a few counts of this clone. The chain links TRBV19 to TRBJ2-2; D remains ambiguous. The CDR3 covers 15 residues. V was trimmed by 7 bases and J by 3 bases, leaving 15 bases between them. The V gene's germline CDR1 is LNHDA and CDR2 SQIVND (reference sequence). The CDR3 reads CASTLSGSYTGELFF. CDR3 nucleotides: TGTGCCAGTACCCTATCCGGGTCGTACACCGGGGAGCTGTTTTTT.

This clone was detected a few times. The chain combines TRBV7-9 with TRBJ2-5, with 7 positions matching TRBD1. The junction had 5 bases not matched to a gene; V was cut back by 5 bases and J by 2 bases. The CDR3 extends over 14 amino acids. CDR1 is SEHNR and CDR2 is FQNEAQ in the germline V gene (reference sequence). CDR3 loop: CASSPGTEQETQYF. The CDR3 region has the DNA TGTGCCAGCAGCCCAGGGACAGAGCAAGAGACCCAGTACTTC.

A few counts support this clone. V usage is TRBV6-5 and J usage is TRBJ2-6; D remains ambiguous. Trimming stripped 6 bases from V and 0 bases from J, with 3 bases between. Germline CDR1 and CDR2: MNHEY and SVGAGI. CDR3 length: 13 amino acids. DNA of the CDR3: TGTGCCAGCAGCTCCTCTGGGGCCAACGTCCTGACTTTC. This codes for CASSSSGANVLTF.

This clone came up a few times. The rearrangement uses TRBV27 and TRBJ1-5; unclear D gene. The ends were cut back, 2 bases at V and 6 bases at J, with 8 bases in the middle. CDR1 is MNHEY and CDR2 is SMNVEV in the germline V gene (reference sequence). The CDR3 is 13 residues long. The CDR3 region is CASSLITGQPQHF. CDR3 nucleotides: TGTGCCAGCAGTTTAATTACCGGTCAGCCCCAGCATTTT.

The chain combines TRBV7-9 with TRBJ2-1; 7 nucleotides match TRBD1. Germline loops: CDR1 SEHNR, CDR2 FQNEAQ (reference sequence). This CDR3 is built from 18 residues. The junction had 14 bases not matched to a gene; V was cut back by 3 bases and J by 3 bases. The CDR3 is CASSLLSGTADRYNEQFF. The CDR3 region has the DNA TGTGCCAGCAGCTTGTTGTCCGGGACAGCCGACCGCTACAATGAGCAGTTCTTC. Looking up the rest from reference TRBV7-9 and TRBJ2-1 gives the full variable domain: DTGVSQNPRHKITKRGQNVTFRCDPISEHNRLYWYRQTLGQGPEFLTYFQNEAQLEKSRLLSDRFSAERPKGSFSTLEIQRTEQGDSAMYLCASSLLSGTADRYNEQFFGPGTRLTVL.

This clone was detected only a few times. The chain joins TRBV30 to TRBJ1-5, with a tentative D call TRBD1 (5 bases). This CDR3 is 14 amino acids long. Germline CDR1 is GTSNPN and CDR2 is SVGIG (reference sequence). The V end was cut by 0 bases, the J end by 9 bases, with 15 bases between. The chain's CDR3 is CAWSVRQGAWPQHF. DNA of the CDR3: TGTGCCTGGAGTGTCCGGCAGGGTGCCTGGCCCCAGCATTTT.

This clone was found a few times. The chain has TRBV5-1 and TRBJ2-5, with D possibly being TRBD1 (5 bases). V was clipped by 0 bases and J by 1 base, with 7 bases between them. The CDR3 is 14 residues long. Germline CDR1 SGHRS, CDR2 YFSETQ. CDR3 residues: CASSLGQTQETQYF. The CDR3 DNA is TGCGCCAGCAGCTTGGGACAGACCCAAGAGACCCAGTACTTC. The variable domain in full, with the rest retrieved from reference TRBV5-1 and TRBJ2-5, is KAGVTQTPRYLIKTRGQQVTLSCSPISGHRSVSWYQQTPGQGLQFLFEYFSETQRNKGNFPGRFSGRQFSNSRSEMNVSTLELGDSALYLCASSLGQTQETQYFGPGTRLLVL.